One and the same sample provided the 31 T cell receptor beta chains below, sequenced in a study of graft-versus-host responses after intestinal transplantation. Their antigen targets remain unknown. Here immunoSEQ multiplex PCR was the method, and the copy in TCRdb shows in-frame clones only, minus some. The table records around 64,000 clones, 90% to 95% of them present only once. This sample comprised unstimulated CD4+ T cells sorted from spleen or lymph node cells, obtained before transplant. The receptors come from a human donor who was the organ donor for an intestinal transplant.

The CDR3 region has the DNA TGCAGCGTTGAATACCTCCTGAGGACAGCTGAAGCTTTCTTT. This gives the protein CSVEYLLRTAEAFF. V and J are TRBV29-1 and TRBJ1-1, with D perhaps matching TRBD1 (6 bases). This CDR3 has 14 amino acids. The germline V and J ends were trimmed by 2 bases and 6 bases, with 16 bases remaining between them. Germline V CDR1 and CDR2: SQVTM, ANQGSEA.

The rearrangement uses TRBV7-8 and TRBJ1-5; TRBD1 aligns across 10 bases. The CDR3 length is 15 residues. Germline V gene data show CDR1 as SGHVS and CDR2 as FQNEAQ. The J segment lost 4 bases and the V segment lost 1 base, leaving 1 base of the junction unmatched. The CDR3 loop is CASSLEGQGNQPQHF. The DNA of the CDR3 is TGTGCCAGCAGCTTAGAGGGACAGGGGAATCAGCCCCAGCATTTT.

The chain carries TRBV6-1 and TRBJ2-2; 7 bases match TRBD1. The J segment lost 5 bases and the V segment lost 2 bases, leaving 2 bases of the junction unmatched. CDR1 and CDR2 (germline): MNHNS, SASEGT. This CDR3 spans 14 amino acids. The CDR3 protein is CASSETGETGELFF. Here the CDR3 DNA reads TGTGCCAGCAGTGAAACAGGGGAAACCGGGGAGCTGTTTTTT.

This chain connects TRBV7-8 to TRBJ2-7, with a weak D call TRBD2 (6 bases). The CDR3 consists of 14 residues. Germline values: CDR1 SGHVS, CDR2 FQNEAQ. The V end lost 8 bases, the J end lost 2 bases, and 16 bases lay between the germline ends. CDR3 DNA sequence: TGTGCCAGCTCCCCCCCGGAGGGTACCTACGAGCAGTACTTC. Encoded protein: CASSPPEGTYEQYF.

The chain is built from TRBV6-5 and TRBJ2-7, with D unclear. This CDR3 comprises 16 residues. V lost 2 bases to trimming and J lost 0 bases, with 14 bases between them. Germline values: CDR1 MNHEY, CDR2 SVGAGI. The CDR3: CASSYSYWESSYEQYF. The DNA for the CDR3 is TGTGCCAGCAGTTACAGTTATTGGGAAAGCTCCTACGAGCAGTACTTC.

This chain uses TRBV5-4 with TRBJ2-1; 15 bases fit TRBD2. The CDR3 runs to 16 residues. Germline V lookup: CDR1 SGHNT, CDR2 YYREEE (reference sequence). V lost 4 bases and J lost 6; bases outside the gene matches: 5. The CDR3 sequence is CASSGLAGGPVNEQFF. In DNA form, the CDR3 reads TGTGCCAGCAGCGGACTAGCGGGGGGGCCGGTCAATGAGCAGTTCTTC.

The chain employs TRBV18 and TRBJ1-6; TRBD1 matches at 7 bases. The CDR3 extends over 17 amino acids. The junction had 21 bases not matched to a gene; V was cut back by 6 bases and J by 13 bases. CDR1 is KGHSH and CDR2 is LQKENI in the germline V gene. The CDR3 DNA sequence: TGTGCCAGCTCCACCCTTGGGGGACAGAGTAAAATAAGTCCCCTCCACTTT. Its protein is CASSTLGGQSKISPLHF.

This clone was picked up a small number of times. The chain is built from TRBV4-1 and TRBJ2-1, with D possibly being TRBD2 (5 bases). This CDR3 has 12 amino acids. The V gene's germline CDR1 is MGHRA and CDR2 YSYEKL. The V gene lost 1 base and the J gene lost 14 bases, with 12 bases spanning the gap. CDR3 sequence (DNA): TGCGCCAGCAGCCAAGTCGGGGTCTTTAAGTTCTTC. This gives the protein CASSQVGVFKFF.

The V gene is TRBV7-2, the J gene TRBJ2-7; 9 bases fit TRBD1. The CDR3 loop spans 15 amino acids. The J segment lost 5 bases and the V segment lost 5 bases, leaving 10 bases of the junction unmatched. Germline V CDR1 and CDR2: SGHTA, FQGNSA. The CDR3 loop is CASSGPGTGSHEQYF. The DNA of the CDR3 is TGTGCCAGCAGCGGGCCCGGGACAGGGAGCCACGAGCAGTACTTC.

V gene TRBV7-6 combines with J gene TRBJ1-1, with unresolved D. Germline V gives CDR1 SGHVS, CDR2 FNYEAQ. Trimming shortened V by 1 base and J by 0 bases, and 3 bases separated the two germline ends. The length of the CDR3 is 13 residues. As DNA, the CDR3 is TGTGCCAGCAGCTTAGATATGAACACTGAAGCTTTCTTT. This translates into CASSLDMNTEAFF.

The rearrangement joins TRBV5-6 to TRBJ1-6; D is undetermined. Germline V gives CDR1 SGHDT, CDR2 YYEEEE. V lost 1 base, J lost 9 bases, and 5 bases lay in between. This CDR3 is 12 amino acids long. The CDR3 region is CASSLLGSPLHF. The DNA for the CDR3 is TGTGCCAGCAGCTTGCTCGGTTCACCCCTCCACTTT.

The chain couples TRBV5-4 to TRBJ2-7; 7 nucleotides line up with TRBD1. The junction had 6 bases not matched to a gene; V was cut back by 4 bases and J by 2 bases. Germline V gene lookup returns CDR1 SGHNT and CDR2 YYREEE (reference sequence). This CDR3 is 14 amino acids long. CDR3 sequence (DNA): TGTGCCAGCAGCCCCAGGACAGGCCCCTACGAGCAGTACTTC. Translation gives CASSPRTGPYEQYF.

This rearrangement joins TRBV5-4 to TRBJ1-2; D possibly corresponds to TRBD1 (5 bases). The CDR3 runs 15 residues. V lost 4 bases, J lost 4 bases, and 17 bases lay in between. Germline CDR1 reads SGHNT; CDR2 reads YYREEE (reference sequence). DNA for the CDR3: TGTGCCAGCAGCCTACCGCGGCCGAGGGGCTATGGCTACACCTTC. It yields the protein CASSLPRPRGYGYTF.

The rearrangement links TRBV5-1 to TRBJ2-6; unclear D gene. Germline CDR1 and CDR2: SGHRS and YFSETQ. V dropped 4 bases and J dropped 1 base, with 9 bases sitting between them. The CDR3 loop spans 15 amino acids. The CDR3 DNA reads as TGCGCCAGCAGCCTTACACCGTCTGGGGCCAACGTCCTGACTTTC. It is translated as CASSLTPSGANVLTF.

Of note for this clone: The germline gene is not matched at one end of the junction; a read error may be the cause. The chain couples TRBV11-1 to TRBJ2-1, with 8 positions matching TRBD2. The CDR3 is 12 amino acids. The germline CDR1 and CDR2 sequences are SGHAT and FQDESV (reference sequence). The CDR3 DNA follows: TGTGCCAGCAGCCAAGGGGGACTAGATTCGATCTTC. Its protein product is CASSQGGLDSIF.

This sequence joins TRBV4-3 and TRBJ2-3, with TRBD1 as a possible D gene (5 bases). Germline values: CDR1 LGHNA, CDR2 YSLEER. The V gene lost 1 base and the J gene lost 4 bases, with 12 bases spanning the gap. The length of the CDR3 is 15 residues. The CDR3, as DNA: TGCGCCAGCAGCCAAGTACAAGGGGCGGCAGATACGCAGTATTTT. It encodes CASSQVQGAADTQYF.

This sequence joins TRBV7-9 and TRBJ1-1; D might be TRBD1 (5 bases). The CDR3 sequence is 12 residues long. Deletions cut 4 bases from V and 3 bases from J, with 6 bases between. Germline V lookup: CDR1 SEHNR, CDR2 FQNEAQ (reference sequence). The CDR3 region has the DNA TGTGCCAGCAGCTCCAGGGACACTGAAGCTTTCTTT. Residues: CASSSRDTEAFF.

This clone was counted between two and nine times. The rearrangement uses TRBV7-2 and TRBJ2-2; D gene ambiguous. V was pared by 0 bases and J by 0 bases, with 2 bases between. The germline gives CDR1 SGHTA, CDR2 FQGNSA. The CDR3 consists of 14 residues. The CDR3 loop reads CASSLATNTGELFF. The CDR3 DNA reads TGTGCCAGCAGCTTAGCGACGAACACCGGGGAGCTGTTTTTT.

The V call is TRBV6-5, the J call TRBJ1-1; TRBD1 might be the D (5 bases). CDR3 length: 12 residues. Germline values: CDR1 MNHEY, CDR2 SVGAGI. The V and J ends lost 5 bases and 5 bases respectively, with 9 bases between them. The chain's CDR3 is CASSEQVTEAFF. In DNA form, the CDR3 reads TGTGCCAGCAGTGAACAGGTAACTGAAGCTTTCTTT.

The gene calls are TRBV7-9 and TRBJ1-2, with TRBD1 matching 9 bases. V lost 5 bases to trimming and J lost 6 bases; unmatched junction nucleotides: 7. Looked up from germline, CDR1 is SEHNR and CDR2 is FQNEAQ (reference sequence). This CDR3 has 14 amino acids. The CDR3 loop reads CASSRKDRGHGYTF. The CDR3 DNA reads as TGTGCCAGCAGCCGCAAGGACAGGGGCCATGGCTACACCTTC.

This rearrangement joins TRBV2 to TRBJ1-1, with a tentative D call TRBD1 (5 bases). Germline CDR1 reads SNHLY; CDR2 reads FYNNEI. V lost 2 bases and J 0 bases, leaving 7 bases between the germline ends. The CDR3 runs to 14 residues. This chain's CDR3 is CASSEKGLNTEAFF. Written as DNA, the CDR3 is TGTGCCAGCAGTGAAAAGGGGTTGAACACTGAAGCTTTCTTT.

In DNA form, the CDR3 reads TGTGCCAGCAGCTTAGTTGGGGGGACAGGGAGGGACGAGCAGTACTTC. Protein product: CASSLVGGTGRDEQYF. The chain is built from TRBV11-2 and TRBJ2-7; 9 nucleotides agree with TRBD1. Germline CDR1 and CDR2: SGHAT and FQNNGV. The CDR3 is 16 residues long. After removal of 1 base from V and 5 bases from J, the junction contained 9 bases not matched to a gene.

The chain has TRBV5-1 and TRBJ2-5, with 8 positions matching TRBD1. V gave up 0 bases and J gave up 2 bases; unmatched junction bases: 12. Per germline, CDR1 SGHRS and CDR2 YFSETQ. The CDR3 totals 18 residues. CDR3 region: CASSLGRTGNRGQETQYF. The CDR3, as DNA: TGCGCCAGCAGCTTGGGGCGGACAGGGAACCGGGGGCAAGAGACCCAGTACTTC.

This chain links TRBV9 with TRBJ2-7, with TRBD1 matching 7 bases. The ends lost 4 bases at V and 7 bases at J; junction bases unmatched: 14. The CDR3 is 15 residues long. Germline-derived CDR1 and CDR2 are SGDLS and YYNGEE. The DNA for the CDR3 is TGTGCCAGCAGCCCGACCCTCCGGACAGGTACGGAGCAGTACTTC. This sequence encodes CASSPTLRTGTEQYF. The complete variable domain, with remaining parts taken from reference TRBV9 and TRBJ2-7, reads DSGVTQTPKHLITATGQRVTLRCSPRSGDLSVYWYQQSLDQGLQFLIQYYNGEERAKGNILERFSAQQFPDLHSELNLSSLELGDSALYFCASSPTLRTGTEQYFGPGTRLTVT.

CDR3 loop: CAIRDFRDRNYGYTF. CDR3 coding DNA: TGTGCCATCAGAGATTTCCGTGACAGGAACTATGGCTACACCTTC. The chain has TRBV19 and TRBJ1-2, with D possibly TRBD1 on 6 matching bases. CDR3 length: 15 residues. CDR1 and CDR2 from the germline V gene are LNHDA and SQIVND (reference sequence). Trimming removed 10 bases from V and 2 bases from J, with 20 bases in between.

The chain combines TRBV6-1 with TRBJ1-5, with D unresolved. The CDR3 is 15 amino acids. V lost 6 bases to trimming and J lost 0 bases, with 12 bases between them. Germline V gene sequence: CDR1 MNHNS, CDR2 SASEGT. The CDR3 bases are TGTGCCAGCAGCTTAACGGAGTATAGCAATCAGCCCCAGCATTTT. Translation: CASSLTEYSNQPQHF.

The V and J genes are TRBV6-5 and TRBJ2-7, with a tentative D call TRBD1 (6 bases). The V gene lost 11 bases and the J gene lost 3 bases, with 11 bases spanning the gap. This CDR3 is 11 amino acids long. CDR1 and CDR2 from the germline V gene are MNHEY and SVGAGI. The CDR3 DNA follows: TGTGCCGCGGCCAGGGGCTACGAGCAGTACTTC. Amino acid sequence: CAAARGYEQYF.

J is TRBJ2-5 and V is TRBV18, with TRBD1 as a possible D gene (5 bases). The CDR3 spans 16 residues. The germline V gene has CDR1 KGHSH and CDR2 LQKENI. V was cut by 6 bases and J by 2 bases, with 19 bases left in between. CDR3 in amino acids: CASSPFRQQVQETQYF. The CDR3 DNA reads as TGTGCCAGCTCCCCATTCCGACAGCAAGTTCAAGAGACCCAGTACTTC.

The chain carries TRBV19 and TRBJ1-4; 7 positions match TRBD1. Germline V gene sequence: CDR1 LNHDA, CDR2 SQIVND (reference sequence). Trimming took 11 bases from V and 8 from J; bases not matched to a gene: 20. The CDR3 spans 16 residues. Here the CDR3 reads CASGDRANRRGEKLFF. The CDR3 bases are TGTGCCTCGGGAGACAGGGCAAATCGCCGGGGGGAAAAACTGTTTTTT.

The chain joins TRBV5-1 to TRBJ1-4; D gene unclear. V lost 3 bases and J lost 0, with 9 bases in between. CDR1 SGHRS and CDR2 YFSETQ come from the germline V gene. The CDR3 contains 15 residues. The CDR3 DNA follows: TGCGCCAGCAGCTCGGAGGCTGCAACTAATGAAAAACTGTTTTTT. It yields the protein CASSSEAATNEKLFF. Full variable domain (missing parts from reference TRBV5-1 and TRBJ1-4): KAGVTQTPRYLIKTRGQQVTLSCSPISGHRSVSWYQQTPGQGLQFLFEYFSETQRNKGNFPGRFSGRQFSNSRSEMNVSTLELGDSALYLCASSSEAATNEKLFFGSGTQLSVL.

The rearrangement uses TRBV27 and TRBJ1-5; D is unresolved. Germline V gene lookup returns CDR1 MNHEY and CDR2 SMNVEV (reference sequence). The CDR3 is 14 residues long. V lost 4 bases, J lost 4 bases, and 11 bases lay in between. The CDR3 DNA reads TGTGCCAGCAGTTCGGGAGGACGGAATCAGCCCCAGCATTTT. Translating it yields CASSSGGRNQPQHF.